This entry lists 7 T cell receptor beta chains sequenced from one sample in a study of blood T cell repertoires in COVID-19. This table comes from immunoSEQ multiplex PCR, and its TCRdb copy is limited to in-frame clones, with some not included. The sample holds a few hundred thousand clones; 80% to 90% are singletons and the top ten take roughly 1.1%. The sequenced sample was peripheral blood. Receptor source: a woman in her forties or fifties with acute or convalescent COVID-19.

The chain combines TRBV5-1 with TRBJ2-6; a possible D gene is TRBD2 (5 bases). The germline V gene has CDR1 SGHRS and CDR2 YFSETQ. The germline V and J ends were trimmed by 4 bases and 3 bases, with 17 bases remaining between them. This CDR3 contains 17 residues. CDR3 loop: CASSPLVGELGANVLTF. The DNA for the CDR3 is TGCGCCAGCAGCCCCCTGGTCGGGGAACTTGGGGCCAACGTCCTGACTTTC.

The chain links TRBV4-1 to TRBJ1-2; 7 nucleotides agree with TRBD1. CDR3 length: 14 residues. Germline V gene sequence: CDR1 MGHRA, CDR2 YSYEKL. With 4 bases clipped from V and 6 bases from J, the junction kept 8 bases outside the gene matches. The CDR3 DNA follows: TGCGCCAGCAGCCCGAGGGAACAGGGGAATGGCTACACCTTC. This encodes CASSPREQGNGYTF.

The V call is TRBV30, the J call TRBJ1-2, with D perhaps matching TRBD1 (5 bases). This CDR3 spans 13 amino acids. Deletions cut 4 bases from V and 8 bases from J, with 17 bases between. Germline V gene sequence: CDR1 GTSNPN, CDR2 SVGIG (reference sequence). This CDR3 is CAWTPGYEAGYTF. CDR3 bases: TGTGCCTGGACCCCAGGGTACGAGGCAGGCTACACCTTC. Combining the CDR3 with reference TRBV30 and TRBJ1-2 gives the whole variable domain SQTIHQWPATLVQPVGSPLSLECTVEGTSNPNLYWYRQAAGRGLQLLFYSVGIGQISSEVPQNLSASRPQDRQFILSSKKLLLSDSGFYLCAWTPGYEAGYTFGSGTRLTVV.

The V gene is TRBV30, the J gene TRBJ2-1; 10 bases fit TRBD1. The germline CDR1 and CDR2 sequences are GTSNPN and SVGIG (reference sequence). With V trimmed by 5 bases and J by 7 bases, 8 bases remained unmatched. The CDR3 is made up of 14 amino acids. The CDR3 nucleotides are TGTGCCTGGGAACCGGGACAGGGGCTAAATGAGCAGTTCTTC. It yields the protein CAWEPGQGLNEQFF.

The chain recombines TRBV5-6 with TRBJ1-1; 10 positions agree with TRBD1. Losses at the gene ends were 2 bases for V and 1 base for J; bases not matched to a gene: 8. CDR3 length: 17 residues. Germline V lookup: CDR1 SGHDT, CDR2 YYEEEE. As DNA, the CDR3 is TGTGCCAGCAGCTTATCTCCGGGACAGGGGAGGAACACTGAAGCTTTCTTT. Its protein is CASSLSPGQGRNTEAFF. Drawing the rest from reference TRBV5-6 and TRBJ1-1, the complete variable domain is DAGVTQSPTHLIKTRGQQVTLRCSPKSGHDTVSWYQQALGQGPQFIFQYYEEEERQRGNFPDRFSGHQFPNYSSELNVNALLLGDSALYLCASSLSPGQGRNTEAFFGQGTRLTVV.

This clone was detected a few times. This rearrangement joins TRBV19 to TRBJ1-6; TRBD1 agrees at 7 bases. The CDR3 is 14 amino acids. Germline V gene data show CDR1 as LNHDA and CDR2 as SQIVND (reference sequence). The ends lost 4 bases at V and 8 bases at J; junction bases unmatched: 5. The CDR3 spells CASSSQTGHSPLHF. The CDR3 DNA reads TGTGCCAGTAGTAGCCAGACAGGGCATTCACCCCTCCACTTT.

The rearrangement uses TRBV3-1 (or the pseudogene TRBV3-2) and TRBJ2-5, with D unclear. V shed 3 bases and J shed 5 bases, with 4 bases lying between them. The CDR3 is 11 amino acids. Germline values: CDR1 LGHDT, CDR2 YNNKEL (reference sequence). The CDR3: CASSQSETQYF. CDR3 nucleotides: TGTGCCAGCAGCCAGTCGGAGACCCAGTACTTC.